This paragraph reports one TCR beta chain. No antigen is known for it. The data were taken from a study of CD8+CD57+ T cells in acquired aplastic anemia. For the study at large: Isolated CD4+ and CD8+ cells, once sorted, yielded DNA averaging around 3.3 ug. Study-wide results and caveats: In CD8+ cells, Simpson's diversity showed no significant difference between patients and controls. Found in both controls and patients were twenty-nine CD8+ CDR3 sequences.

Genomic DNA templated the TCR beta VDJ and CDR3 profiling. TCRdb reanalysed the reads using MiXCR and keeps one entry per CDR3 protein. The sample has roughly 200,000 distinct CDR3 sequences, approximately 57% seen once. The sequenced material came from sorted CD4+, CD8+, or CD8+CD57+ T cells (not recorded which) from PBMCs. The sequence derives from a human donor in good health.

The CDR3 here is CASRGTSGTREQYF. As DNA, the CDR3 is TGTGCCAGCAGAGGGACTAGCGGGACTCGCGAGCAGTACTTC. V and J are TRBV5-4 and TRBJ2-7; 13 nucleotides match TRBD2. Germline loops: CDR1 SGHNT, CDR2 YYREEE (reference sequence). Trimming removed 5 bases from V and 6 bases from J; junction bases left unmatched: 5. This CDR3 contains 14 residues.